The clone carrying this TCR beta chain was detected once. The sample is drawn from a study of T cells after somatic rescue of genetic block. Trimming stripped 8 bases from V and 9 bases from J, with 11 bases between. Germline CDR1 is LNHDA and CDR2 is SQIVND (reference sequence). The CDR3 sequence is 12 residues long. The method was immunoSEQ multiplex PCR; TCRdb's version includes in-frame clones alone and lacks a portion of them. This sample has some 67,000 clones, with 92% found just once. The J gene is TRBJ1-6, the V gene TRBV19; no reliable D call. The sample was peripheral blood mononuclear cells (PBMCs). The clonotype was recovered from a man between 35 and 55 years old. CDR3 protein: CASCQWGSPLHF. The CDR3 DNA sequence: TGTGCCAGTTGCCAGTGGGGTTCACCCCTCCACTTT.